This TCR beta chain was obtained from a study of T cells in Graves' hyperthyroidism and ophthalmopathy. Findings of the study overall: Ophthalmopathy could be told apart from stable hyperthyroidism with a 13 V-J model. Ophthalmopathy was predicted by the model a median of roughly 6.6 months ahead of onset.

This CDR3 comprises 16 residues. Germline CDR1 reads DFQATT; CDR2 reads SNEGSKA (reference sequence). Between the trimmed V and J ends, which lost 0 bases and 2 bases, there was a span of 16 bases. Ten or more counts support this clonotype. Antigen unknown. Stable Graves' hyperthyroidism denoted no ophthalmopathy progression over 18 months. In patients aged 18 to 65, hyperthyroidism was newly diagnosed, with duration under 2 months. RNA transcripts served as the template for amplifying TCR beta CDR3 regions. With the HTBI primer set, the TCR CDR3 went through a first round of RT-PCR. TCRdb used MiXCR to reprocess the multiplex PCR reads, holding one entry per CDR3 protein. The table has fewer than 350,000 distinct CDR3 sequences, roughly a fifth seen once; the top ten hold around 50%.

Sample: blood. This receptor was taken from a woman between 50 and 59 years old with Graves' hyperthyroidism. The chain is built from TRBV20-1 and TRBJ2-5, with a possible D match to TRBD1 (6 bases). In nucleotides, the CDR3 is TGCAGTGCTAGAGATCCGATGGGACACCAACAAGAGACCCAGTACTTC. This translates into CSARDPMGHQQETQYF.